The rows below give T cell receptor beta chains drawn from one sample of a study of blood T cells in healthy people across ages. Each CDR3 protein gets one entry after TCRdb re-called the 5' RACE reads with MiXCR. There are hundreds of thousands of distinct CDR3 sequences in the sample; 40% to 65% occur only once, and roughly 13% lies in the top ten. The sequencing sample was made of blood. The receptors originated from a woman over 75 in good health. CDR3s include the opening cysteine and the closing phenylalanine or tryptophan. The D gene is left open where the match is weak. Not every row has a clone size; where given, it reads once, few, many or a size class.

abundance	v_gene	d_gene	j_gene	CDR3nt	CDR3aa
many	TRBV27	NA	TRBJ2-1	TGTGCCAGCAGTTCCGGGACACTTTACAATGAGCAGTTCTTC	CASSSGTLYNEQFF
NA	TRBV2	NA	TRBJ2-2	TGTGCCAGCAGTAACCCGGGCCCACTCACCGGGGAGCTGTTTTTT	CASSNPGPLTGELFF
NA	TRBV6-1	NA	TRBJ1-5	TGTGCCAGCAGTGCAGACAAAGCGTATCAGCCCCAGCATTTT	CASSADKAYQPQHF
many	TRBV28	NA	TRBJ2-7	TGTGCCAGCAGCCTCCAGAATCGCGAGCAGTACTTC	CASSLQNREQYF
many	TRBV12-3/TRBV12-4	NA	TRBJ2-1	TGTGCCAGCAGTTTGTCGCCCCAGAGGGTCAATGAGCAGTTCTTC	CASSLSPQRVNEQFF
many	TRBV20-1	TRBD2	TRBJ2-1	TGCGCCGGCGGGAGAGGATCTTACAATGAGCAGTTCTTC	CAGGRGSYNEQFF
many	TRBV7-8	NA	TRBJ2-1	TGTGCCAGCAGCCTCGGGACTTTTTACAATGAGCAGTTCTTC	CASSLGTFYNEQFF
NA	TRBV6-5	NA	TRBJ2-1	TGTGTCAGCAGTTACTACGGGACCCAGTTCTTC	CVSSYYGTQFF
NA	TRBV12-3/TRBV12-4	NA	TRBJ1-5	TGTGTCAGCAGTGCTTGGGATAGCAATCAGCCCCAGCATTTT	CVSSAWDSNQPQHF
NA	TRBV27	TRBD2	TRBJ2-2	TGTGCCAGCAGTTTCAGTCAATATAGCGGGAGGTCCGGGGAGCTGTTTTTT	CASSFSQYSGRSGELFF
many	TRBV20-1	NA	TRBJ2-7	TGCAGTGCTAGAGGGACAGCCCCCTACGAGCAGTACTTC	CSARGTAPYEQYF
NA	TRBV27	TRBD1	TRBJ2-7	TGTGCCAGCAGTTTAACCGACAGGGGACGGGGCGAGCAGTACTTC	CASSLTDRGRGEQYF
once	TRBV29-1	NA	TRBJ2-3	TGCAGCGTTATTAGCGGCTGGGGAGATACGCAGTATTTT	CSVISGWGDTQYF
NA	TRBV3-1	NA	TRBJ2-1	TGTGCCAGCAGCCACACGAGGAGAAAATCCTACAATGAGCAGTTCTTC	CASSHTRRKSYNEQFF
NA	TRBV5-1	NA	TRBJ2-2	TGCGCCAGCAGCTCAAAGGACACCGGGGAGCTGTTTTTT	CASSSKDTGELFF
few	TRBV29-1	TRBD1	TRBJ1-1	TGCGGCGTTGAAGATCGATGGGTCGGACAGGGTCGGTCTTTCTTT	CGVEDRWVGQGRSFF
many	TRBV20-1	NA	TRBJ1-5	TGCAGTGCTAGAAAAAGGGCCTGGCGTAACAATCAGCCCCAGCATTTT	CSARKRAWRNNQPQHF
many	TRBV11-2	NA	TRBJ2-3	TGTGCCAGCAGCCGATCCCAGGGGGATACGCAGTATTTT	CASSRSQGDTQYF
NA	TRBV12-3/TRBV12-4	NA	TRBJ1-5	TGTGCCAGCAGTTTACAGGGGTCGGAGCAGCCCCAGCATTTT	CASSLQGSEQPQHF
many	TRBV5-1	TRBD2	TRBJ2-3	TGCGCCAGCAGCCGGCCTAGCGGGAACCCCACAGATACGCAGTATTTT	CASSRPSGNPTDTQYF
NA	TRBV4-1	NA	TRBJ2-3	TGCGCCAGCAGCCAAGATCCCAGGGGAGTAGATACGCAGTATTTT	CASSQDPRGVDTQYF
NA	TRBV3-1	NA	TRBJ2-7	TGTGCCAGCAGCCATTCGACCGGAGGGATCTACGAGCAGTACTTC	CASSHSTGGIYEQYF
few	TRBV7-2	TRBD2	TRBJ2-5	TGTGCCAGCAGCTCTGGGACTAGCATGGAGACCCAGTACTTC	CASSSGTSMETQYF
NA	TRBV20-1	NA	TRBJ1-2	TGCAGTGCTAAAGACGGCGTCCTCTATGGCTACACCTTC	CSAKDGVLYGYTF
once	TRBV7-9	NA	TRBJ1-1	TGTGCCAGCAGCTCCACCACTCCGGGGGACACTGAAGCTTTCTTT	CASSSTTPGDTEAFF
NA	TRBV10-3	NA	TRBJ2-7	TGTGCCATCAGTGAGTCAGGGGTCGAGCAGTACTTC	CAISESGVEQYF
NA	TRBV7-2	NA	TRBJ1-4	TGTGCCAGCAGCTTAGCTAAGGGTGAAAAACTGTTTTTT	CASSLAKGEKLFF
many	TRBV5-5	TRBD1	TRBJ2-1	TGTGCCAGCAGCTTGCCCCAGGGGGCAAGGAATGAGCAGTTCTTC	CASSLPQGARNEQFF
many	TRBV5-1	TRBD2	TRBJ2-5	TGCGCCAGCAGCTTGGTGGCTAGCGGGAGTGAGACCCAGTACTTC	CASSLVASGSETQYF
NA	TRBV6-5	TRBD2	TRBJ2-7	TGTGCCAGCAGTTACTCGAAAACTAGCGGGACCGCCAGCTCCTACGAGCAGTACTTC	CASSYSKTSGTASSYEQYF
NA	TRBV5-1	NA	TRBJ2-3	TGCGCCAGCAGCTTGGAGCAGGGTCTTAGCACAGATACGCAGTATTTT	CASSLEQGLSTDTQYF